Here is one T cell receptor (beta chain) with its context. This record belongs to a study of CD8 T cells in Susac syndrome. Random hexamers were used to reverse transcribe the RNA input (roughly 0.5 to 1 ug). The method of amplification for TCR beta CDR3 was immunoSEQ multiplex PCR, covering 54 Vbeta and 13 Jbeta. TCRdb called the immunoSEQ multiplex PCR reads again in MiXCR, with one record for every CDR3 protein. The table has 100,000 to 150,000 distinct CDR3 sequences, about 95% seen once; the top ten hold roughly 0.087%. In contrast to the negatively isolated CD8+ and CD4+ T cells, TEMRA cells were FACS-enriched. This sequence was found in a human donor in good health. Sequenced sample: CD4+ T cells from PBMCs.

CDR3 region: CASSPGGSTEAFF. The CDR3 region has the DNA TGTGCCAGCAGCCCCGGGGGGTCCACTGAAGCTTTCTTT. The chain uses TRBV7-9 and TRBJ1-1; a weak D match, TRBD1 (5 bases). CDR1 and CDR2 (germline): SEHNR, FQNEAQ (reference sequence). The V end lost 5 bases, the J end lost 4 bases, and 11 bases lay between the germline ends. The length of the CDR3 is 13 residues.